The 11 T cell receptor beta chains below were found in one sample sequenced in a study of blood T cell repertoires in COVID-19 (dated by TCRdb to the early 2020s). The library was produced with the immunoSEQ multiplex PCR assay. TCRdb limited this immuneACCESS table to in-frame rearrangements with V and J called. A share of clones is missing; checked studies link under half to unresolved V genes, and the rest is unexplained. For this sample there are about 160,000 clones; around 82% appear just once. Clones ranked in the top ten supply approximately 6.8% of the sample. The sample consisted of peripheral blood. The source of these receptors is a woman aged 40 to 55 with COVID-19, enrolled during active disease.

In DNA form, the CDR3 reads TGTGCCAGCAGCTTTGGGACTAGCGTATCAGAGACCCAGTACTTC. Its protein product is CASSFGTSVSETQYF. The chain uses TRBV7-9 and TRBJ2-5, with TRBD2 matching 10 bases. There are 15 residues in the CDR3. V dropped 3 bases and J dropped 4; count of bases not matched to a gene: 5. Germline CDR1 SEHNR, CDR2 FQNEAQ (reference sequence).

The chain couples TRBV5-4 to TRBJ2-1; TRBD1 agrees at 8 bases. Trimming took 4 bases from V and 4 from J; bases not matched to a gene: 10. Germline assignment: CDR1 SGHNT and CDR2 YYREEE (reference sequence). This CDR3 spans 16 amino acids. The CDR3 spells CASSPNPGTGYNEQFF. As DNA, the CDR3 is TGTGCCAGCAGCCCAAACCCCGGGACAGGTTACAATGAGCAGTTCTTC.

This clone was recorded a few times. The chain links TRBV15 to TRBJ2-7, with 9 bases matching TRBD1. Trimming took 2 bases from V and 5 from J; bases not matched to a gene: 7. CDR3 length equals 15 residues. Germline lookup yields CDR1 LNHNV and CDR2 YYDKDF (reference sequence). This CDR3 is CATSRYGQGLNEQYF. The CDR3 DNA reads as TGTGCCACCAGCAGATACGGACAGGGGTTAAACGAGCAGTACTTC.

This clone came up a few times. For the CDR3, the DNA is TGTGCCAGCAGCTCGGGTCGTAACGAGCAGTACGTC. Amino acids: CASSSGRNEQYV. The chain recombines TRBV5-6 with TRBJ2-7; D uncertain. Germline V gene data show CDR1 as SGHDT and CDR2 as YYEEEE. CDR3 size: 12 residues. Trimming took 3 bases from V and 5 from J, leaving 9 bases between them.

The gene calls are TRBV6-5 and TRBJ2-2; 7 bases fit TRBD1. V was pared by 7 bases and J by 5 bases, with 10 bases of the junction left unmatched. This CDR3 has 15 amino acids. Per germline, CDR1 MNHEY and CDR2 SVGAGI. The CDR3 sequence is CASTTTRGRTGELFF. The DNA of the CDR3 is TGTGCCAGCACCACGACAAGGGGGCGGACCGGGGAGCTGTTTTTT.

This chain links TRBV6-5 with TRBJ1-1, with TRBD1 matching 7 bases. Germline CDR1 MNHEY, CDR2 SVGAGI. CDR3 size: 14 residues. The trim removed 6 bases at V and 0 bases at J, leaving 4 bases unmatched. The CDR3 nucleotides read TGTGCCAGCAGAAGGACAGGTATGAACACTGAAGCTTTCTTT. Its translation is CASRRTGMNTEAFF.

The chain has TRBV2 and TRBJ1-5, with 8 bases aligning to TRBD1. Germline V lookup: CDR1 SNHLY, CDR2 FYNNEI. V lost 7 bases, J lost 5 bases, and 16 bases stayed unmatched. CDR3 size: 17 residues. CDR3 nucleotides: TGTGCCAGCACTCCCGGTCCTCCAGGGGGCACCTATCAGCCCCAGCATTTT. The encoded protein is CASTPGPPGGTYQPQHF.

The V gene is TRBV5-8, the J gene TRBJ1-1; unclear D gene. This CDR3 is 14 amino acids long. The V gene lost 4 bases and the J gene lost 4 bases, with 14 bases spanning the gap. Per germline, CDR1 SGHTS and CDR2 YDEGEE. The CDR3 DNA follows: TGTGCCAGCAGCAACCGACGGAGGAGCACTGAAGCTTTCTTT. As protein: CASSNRRRSTEAFF.

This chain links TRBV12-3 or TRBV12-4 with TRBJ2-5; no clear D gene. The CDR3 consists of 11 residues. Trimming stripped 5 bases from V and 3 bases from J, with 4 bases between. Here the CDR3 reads CASSIKETQYF. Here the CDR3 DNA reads TGTGCCAGCAGTATCAAAGAGACCCAGTACTTC.

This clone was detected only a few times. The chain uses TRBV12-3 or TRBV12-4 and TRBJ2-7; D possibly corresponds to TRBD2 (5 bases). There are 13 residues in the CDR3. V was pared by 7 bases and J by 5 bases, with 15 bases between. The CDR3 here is CASTFGVPDEQYF. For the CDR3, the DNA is TGTGCCAGCACTTTCGGGGTACCGGACGAGCAGTACTTC.

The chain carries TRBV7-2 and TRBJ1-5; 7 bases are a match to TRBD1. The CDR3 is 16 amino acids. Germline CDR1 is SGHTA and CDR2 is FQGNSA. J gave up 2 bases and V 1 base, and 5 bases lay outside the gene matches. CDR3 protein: CASSLGRTGGNQPQHF. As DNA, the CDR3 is TGTGCCAGCAGCTTAGGACGTACAGGGGGCAATCAGCCCCAGCATTTT.